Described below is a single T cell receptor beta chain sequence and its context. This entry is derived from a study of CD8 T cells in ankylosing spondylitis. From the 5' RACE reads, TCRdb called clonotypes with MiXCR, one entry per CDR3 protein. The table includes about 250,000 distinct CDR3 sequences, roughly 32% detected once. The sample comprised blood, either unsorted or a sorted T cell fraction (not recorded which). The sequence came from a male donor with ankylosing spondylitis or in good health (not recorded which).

The CDR3 region has the DNA TGTGCCAGCAGCACTCACAGGGGCGAAAAACTGTTTTTT. Its protein product is CASSTHRGEKLFF. The rearrangement joins TRBV7-8 to TRBJ1-4; TRBD1 aligns across 7 bases. Germline CDR1 reads SGHVS; CDR2 reads FQNEAQ. CDR3 length: 13 amino acids. Losses at the gene ends were 5 bases for V and 8 bases for J; bases not matched to a gene: 5.